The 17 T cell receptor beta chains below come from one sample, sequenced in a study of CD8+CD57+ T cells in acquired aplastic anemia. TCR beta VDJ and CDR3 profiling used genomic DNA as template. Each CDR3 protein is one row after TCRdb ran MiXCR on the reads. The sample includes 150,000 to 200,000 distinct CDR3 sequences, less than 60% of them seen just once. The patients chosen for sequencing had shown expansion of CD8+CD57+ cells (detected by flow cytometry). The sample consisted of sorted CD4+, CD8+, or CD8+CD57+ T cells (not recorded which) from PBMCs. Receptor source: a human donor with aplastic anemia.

The CDR3 DNA is TGTGCCAGCAGTTACTCAGGAGGGGGCGGTGAAAAACTGTTTTTT. Its protein is CASSYSGGGGEKLFF. The chain carries TRBV6-5 and TRBJ1-4; TRBD1 agrees at 7 bases. Germline V gene data show CDR1 as MNHEY and CDR2 as SVGAGI. CDR3 length: 15 residues. V lost 0 bases and J lost 7; bases outside the gene matches: 5.

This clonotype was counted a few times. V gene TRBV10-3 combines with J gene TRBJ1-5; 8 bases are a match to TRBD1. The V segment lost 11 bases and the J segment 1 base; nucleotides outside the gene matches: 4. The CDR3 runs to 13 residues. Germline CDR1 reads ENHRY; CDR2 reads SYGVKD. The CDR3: CASGQESNQPQHF. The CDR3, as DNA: TGTGCCTCGGGACAGGAGAGCAATCAGCCCCAGCATTTT.

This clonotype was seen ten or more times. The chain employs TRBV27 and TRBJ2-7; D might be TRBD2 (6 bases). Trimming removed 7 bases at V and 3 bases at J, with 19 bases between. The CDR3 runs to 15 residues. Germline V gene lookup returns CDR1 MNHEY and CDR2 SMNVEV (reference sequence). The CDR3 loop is CASMPTWGESYEQYF. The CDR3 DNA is TGTGCCAGCATGCCGACGTGGGGGGAAAGCTACGAGCAGTACTTC.

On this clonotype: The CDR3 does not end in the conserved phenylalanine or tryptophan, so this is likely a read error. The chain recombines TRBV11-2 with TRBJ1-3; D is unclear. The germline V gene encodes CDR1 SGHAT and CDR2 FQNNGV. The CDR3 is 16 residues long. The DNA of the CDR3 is TGTGCCAGCAGCTTAGTCGTTCGTGGCTCTGGAAACGCCATATATTCT. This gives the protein CASSLVVRGSGNAIYS.

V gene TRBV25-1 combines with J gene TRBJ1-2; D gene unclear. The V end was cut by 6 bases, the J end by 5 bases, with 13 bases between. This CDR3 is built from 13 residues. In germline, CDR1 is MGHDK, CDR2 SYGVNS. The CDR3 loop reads CASSNREPYGYTF. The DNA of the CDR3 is TGTGCCAGCAGCAACCGGGAGCCATATGGCTACACCTTC.

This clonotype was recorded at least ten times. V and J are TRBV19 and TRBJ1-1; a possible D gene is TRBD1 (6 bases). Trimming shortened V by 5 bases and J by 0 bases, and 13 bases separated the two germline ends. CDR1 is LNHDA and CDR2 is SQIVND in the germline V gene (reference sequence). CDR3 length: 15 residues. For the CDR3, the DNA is TGTGCCAGTAGTTCCTGGACAGCCTTGAACACTGAAGCTTTCTTT. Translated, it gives CASSSWTALNTEAFF. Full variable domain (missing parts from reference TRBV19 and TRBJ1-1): DGGITQSPKYLFRKEGQNVTLSCEQNLNHDAMYWYRQDPGQGLRLIYYSQIVNDFQKGDIAEGYSVSREKKESFPLTVTSAQKNPTAFYLCASSSWTALNTEAFFGQGTRLTVV.

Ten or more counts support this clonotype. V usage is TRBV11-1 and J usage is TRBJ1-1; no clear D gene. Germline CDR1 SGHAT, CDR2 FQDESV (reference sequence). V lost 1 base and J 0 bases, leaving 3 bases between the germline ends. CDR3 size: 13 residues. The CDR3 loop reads CASSLGLNTEAFF. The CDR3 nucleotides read TGTGCCAGCAGCTTAGGTCTGAACACTGAAGCTTTCTTT.

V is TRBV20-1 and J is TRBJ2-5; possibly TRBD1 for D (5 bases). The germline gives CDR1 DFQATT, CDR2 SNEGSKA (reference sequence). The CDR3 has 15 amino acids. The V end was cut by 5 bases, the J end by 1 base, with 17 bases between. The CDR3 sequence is CSAQSEQGAQETQYF. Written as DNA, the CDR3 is TGCAGTGCTCAGTCCGAGCAGGGCGCCCAAGAGACCCAGTACTTC.

The CDR3 DNA sequence: TGTGCCAGCAGCCAAGGGACTAGCCATTTGGACGGGGAGCTGTTTTTT. This codes for CASSQGTSHLDGELFF. The rearrangement joins TRBV4-2 to TRBJ2-2, with 8 positions matching TRBD2. This CDR3 is built from 16 residues. J gave up 7 bases and V 1 base, and 8 bases lay outside the gene matches. The germline V gene encodes CDR1 LGHNA and CDR2 YNFKEQ.

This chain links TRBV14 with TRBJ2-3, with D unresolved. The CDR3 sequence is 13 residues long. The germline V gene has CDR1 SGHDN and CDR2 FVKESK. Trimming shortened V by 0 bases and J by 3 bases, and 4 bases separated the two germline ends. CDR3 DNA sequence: TGTGCCAGCAGCCAAGACCTAACAGATACGCAGTATTTT. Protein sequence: CASSQDLTDTQYF.

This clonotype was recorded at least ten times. This CDR3 is CSVRLAGGPVQYF. Here the CDR3 DNA reads TGCAGCGTTCGACTAGCGGGAGGGCCAGTGCAGTACTTC. V usage is TRBV29-1 and J usage is TRBJ2-7, with 14 bases identical to TRBD2. CDR1 and CDR2 (germline): SQVTM, ANQGSEA. Trimming at V came to 5 bases and at J to 9 bases, leaving 6 bases not matched to a gene. The CDR3 loop spans 13 amino acids.

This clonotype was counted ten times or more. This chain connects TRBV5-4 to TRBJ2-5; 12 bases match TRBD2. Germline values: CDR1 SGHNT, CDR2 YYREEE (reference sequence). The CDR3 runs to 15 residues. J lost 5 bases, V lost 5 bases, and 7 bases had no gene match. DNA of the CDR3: TGTGCCAGCAGTCCTCTAGCGGGGGGGCCGGAGACCCAGTACTTC. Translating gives CASSPLAGGPETQYF.

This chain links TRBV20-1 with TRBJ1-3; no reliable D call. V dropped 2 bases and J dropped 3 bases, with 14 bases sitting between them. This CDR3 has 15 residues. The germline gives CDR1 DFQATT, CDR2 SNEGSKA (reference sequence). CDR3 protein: CSARWHLEGGNTIYF. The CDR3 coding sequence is TGCAGTGCTAGATGGCATCTTGAGGGTGGAAACACCATATATTTT.

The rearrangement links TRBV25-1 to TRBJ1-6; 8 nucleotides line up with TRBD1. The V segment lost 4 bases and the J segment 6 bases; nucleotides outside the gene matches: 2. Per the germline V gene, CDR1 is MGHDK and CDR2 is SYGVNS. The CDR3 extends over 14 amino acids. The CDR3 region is CASSADRGNSPLHF. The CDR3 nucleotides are TGTGCCAGCAGTGCCGACAGGGGTAATTCACCCCTCCACTTT.

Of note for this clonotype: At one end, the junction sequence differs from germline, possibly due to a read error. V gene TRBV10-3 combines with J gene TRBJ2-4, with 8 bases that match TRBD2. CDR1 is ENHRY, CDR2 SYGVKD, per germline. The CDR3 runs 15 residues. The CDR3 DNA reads TGTGCCAGCAGTTTAGACGGGGGGGGCAGCCGGGTTCAGTACTTC. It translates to CASSLDGGGSRVQYF.

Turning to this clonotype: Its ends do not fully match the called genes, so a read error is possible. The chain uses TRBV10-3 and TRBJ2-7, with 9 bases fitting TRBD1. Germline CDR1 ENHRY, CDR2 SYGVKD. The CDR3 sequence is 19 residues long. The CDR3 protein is CAINAPPGQGNDPGNGQYF. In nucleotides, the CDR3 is TGTGCCATCAACGCCCCTCCGGGACAGGGTAATGACCCGGGAAACGGGCAGTATTTC.

The CDR3 protein is CSASAATSYTEAFF. In nucleotides, the CDR3 is TGCAGTGCTAGTGCGGCGACATCGTACACTGAAGCTTTCTTT. The gene calls are TRBV20-1 and TRBJ1-1; D unresolved. The CDR3 covers 14 residues. Germline CDR1 is DFQATT and CDR2 is SNEGSKA (reference sequence). Trimming pared 3 bases from V and 3 bases from J, leaving 14 bases between.